This is a list of T cell receptor beta chains from one sample in a study of T cells after yellow fever vaccination. TCRdb passed the 5' RACE reads through MiXCR, listing each CDR3 protein once. The table shows approximately 170,000 distinct CDR3 sequences, with approximately 10% occurring only once. This material consisted of CD8+ T cells sorted from PBMCs, taken 15 days after the yellow fever booster vaccination. These receptors came from a man between 18 and 35 years old who received the YFV17D yellow fever vaccine. Both conserved end residues are part of each CDR3. The D gene is left open where the match is weak. Clone size is stated in some rows and not others, as once, few, many or a class when expanded.

v_gene: TRBV7-6; d_gene: -; j_gene: TRBJ2-5; abundance: -; CDR3nt: TGTGCCAGCAGCTTAAGTCCGACCCAGTACTTC; CDR3aa: CASSLSPTQYF
v_gene: TRBV28; d_gene: -; j_gene: TRBJ2-5; abundance: few; CDR3nt: TGTGCCAGCAGCCCCAACTCGGTTACAGTGTACCAAGAGACCCAGTACTTC; CDR3aa: CASSPNSVTVYQETQYF
v_gene: TRBV21-1; d_gene: -; j_gene: TRBJ1-2; abundance: -; CDR3nt: TGTGCCAGCAGCAAACTGAGGGTCGACTATGGCTACACCTTC; CDR3aa: CASSKLRVDYGYTF
v_gene: TRBV29-1; d_gene: -; j_gene: TRBJ1-1; abundance: -; CDR3nt: TGCAGCGTGGGGGTTGGGACTAGAGCTTTCTTT; CDR3aa: CSVGVGTRAFF
v_gene: TRBV7-2; d_gene: -; j_gene: TRBJ1-2; abundance: many; CDR3nt: TGTGCCAGCAGCTCAGTTCTCAGGGGAGACTATGGCTACACCTTC; CDR3aa: CASSSVLRGDYGYTF
v_gene: TRBV9; d_gene: -; j_gene: TRBJ2-1; abundance: many; CDR3nt: TGTGCCAGCAGCCCCCACGGCAATGAGCAGTTCTTC; CDR3aa: CASSPHGNEQFF
v_gene: TRBV7-4; d_gene: -; j_gene: TRBJ2-1; abundance: -; CDR3nt: TGTGCCAGCAGCCCCCTCGAGCAGGTTTTTCGGTCCAATGAGCAGTTCTTC; CDR3aa: CASSPLEQVFRSNEQFF
v_gene: TRBV4-1; d_gene: -; j_gene: TRBJ2-2; abundance: few; CDR3nt: TGCGCCAGCAGCCAAGACAGGGCGAACACCGGGGAGCTGTTTTTT; CDR3aa: CASSQDRANTGELFF
v_gene: TRBV19; d_gene: TRBD2; j_gene: TRBJ2-1; abundance: few; CDR3nt: TGTGCCAGTACGGGGGGTGAATACAATGAGCAGTTCTTC; CDR3aa: CASTGGEYNEQFF
v_gene: TRBV7-6; d_gene: TRBD2; j_gene: TRBJ2-3; abundance: -; CDR3nt: TGTGCCAGCAGCTTAGCGGGCGGGGGAGGGGATACGCAGTATTTT; CDR3aa: CASSLAGGGGDTQYF
v_gene: TRBV5-1; d_gene: -; j_gene: TRBJ2-1; abundance: many; CDR3nt: TGCGCCAGCAGCTTCGGGGGCCTGGATGAGCAGTTCTTC; CDR3aa: CASSFGGLDEQFF
v_gene: TRBV5-1; d_gene: -; j_gene: TRBJ2-1; abundance: -; CDR3nt: TGCGCCAGCAGCTTGGTGGGGAACGTGGCCAATGAGCAGTTCTTC; CDR3aa: CASSLVGNVANEQFF
v_gene: TRBV28; d_gene: TRBD1; j_gene: TRBJ1-2; abundance: -; CDR3nt: TGTGCCAGCAGCCCCCTCAGGACAGGGGATTATGGCTACACCTTC; CDR3aa: CASSPLRTGDYGYTF
v_gene: TRBV11-3; d_gene: -; j_gene: TRBJ2-1; abundance: -; CDR3nt: TGTGCCAGCAGCTTTCGGGGTAGCGGAGACCACAATGAGCAGTTCTTC; CDR3aa: CASSFRGSGDHNEQFF
v_gene: TRBV6-1; d_gene: -; j_gene: TRBJ1-5; abundance: -; CDR3nt: TGTGCCAGCAGTTACATCGCCGGGGTCAATCAGCCCCAGCATTTT; CDR3aa: CASSYIAGVNQPQHF
v_gene: TRBV5-1; d_gene: TRBD1; j_gene: TRBJ2-6; abundance: -; CDR3nt: TGCGCCAGCAGTCCGGGACAGGGTATTGCTGGGGCCAACGTCCTGACTTTC; CDR3aa: CASSPGQGIAGANVLTF
v_gene: TRBV9; d_gene: TRBD2; j_gene: TRBJ2-7; abundance: -; CDR3nt: TGTGCCAGCAGCGCTTCTAGCGGGGGGTCATACGAGCAGTACTTC; CDR3aa: CASSASSGGSYEQYF
v_gene: TRBV28; d_gene: -; j_gene: TRBJ2-2; abundance: many; CDR3nt: TGTGCCAGCAGTTTAGGCGCTAGAGAAACCGGGGAGCTGTTTTTT; CDR3aa: CASSLGARETGELFF
v_gene: TRBV14; d_gene: TRBD1; j_gene: TRBJ2-7; abundance: -; CDR3nt: TGTGCCAGCAGCCACAAACCCCCCTACAGGGGGCCCTGCGAGCAGTACTTC; CDR3aa: CASSHKPPYRGPCEQYF
v_gene: TRBV27; d_gene: TRBD1; j_gene: TRBJ1-1; abundance: few; CDR3nt: TGTGCCAGCAGCCCCCAAGTCGGACAGGGCTTTACTGAAGCTTTCTTT; CDR3aa: CASSPQVGQGFTEAFF
v_gene: TRBV7-9; d_gene: -; j_gene: TRBJ2-1; abundance: -; CDR3nt: TGTGCCAGCAGCTTGTACTCGGACGAGCAGTTCTTC; CDR3aa: CASSLYSDEQFF
v_gene: TRBV10-3; d_gene: TRBD1; j_gene: TRBJ2-7; abundance: few; CDR3nt: TGTGCCATCAGTGAGACAGGGGCCTACGAGCAGTACTTC; CDR3aa: CAISETGAYEQYF
v_gene: TRBV27; d_gene: -; j_gene: TRBJ1-2; abundance: few; CDR3nt: TGTGCCAGCAGTTTATCTTCGGCTAACTATGGCTACACCTTC; CDR3aa: CASSLSSANYGYTF
v_gene: TRBV29-1; d_gene: -; j_gene: TRBJ2-3; abundance: -; CDR3nt: TGCAGCGTTCCACTGACAGAACTCACAGATACGCAGTATTTT; CDR3aa: CSVPLTELTDTQYF
v_gene: TRBV2; d_gene: -; j_gene: TRBJ1-3; abundance: -; CDR3nt: TGTGCCAGCAGCCAATCCCTCGGAGGGCAGGTTCCTGGAAACACCATATATTTT; CDR3aa: CASSQSLGGQVPGNTIYF
v_gene: TRBV6-2/TRBV6-3; d_gene: -; j_gene: TRBJ1-5; abundance: -; CDR3nt: TGTGCCAGCAGTACTGGTCGTCAGCCCCAGCATTTT; CDR3aa: CASSTGRQPQHF
v_gene: TRBV29-1; d_gene: -; j_gene: TRBJ2-5; abundance: -; CDR3nt: TGCAGCGTTGAAGAAGATGTTCCAGGGGTGGGGACCCAGTACTTC; CDR3aa: CSVEEDVPGVGTQYF
v_gene: TRBV3-1; d_gene: -; j_gene: TRBJ1-4; abundance: few; CDR3nt: TGTGCCAGCAGCCCATCGGCCCCCCATGAAAAACTGTTTTTT; CDR3aa: CASSPSAPHEKLFF
v_gene: TRBV7-3; d_gene: -; j_gene: TRBJ2-2; abundance: many; CDR3nt: TGTGCCAGCAGTCCGGACAGCGCGAACACCGGGGAGCTGTTTTTT; CDR3aa: CASSPDSANTGELFF
v_gene: TRBV6-5; d_gene: -; j_gene: TRBJ2-2; abundance: many; CDR3nt: TGTGCCAGCAGTTATTCCTTGACCGGGGAGCTGTTTTTT; CDR3aa: CASSYSLTGELFF
v_gene: TRBV19; d_gene: -; j_gene: TRBJ1-1; abundance: -; CDR3nt: TGTGCCAGCTATGGGTGGGGCACTGAAGCTTTCTTT; CDR3aa: CASYGWGTEAFF
v_gene: TRBV27; d_gene: -; j_gene: TRBJ1-5; abundance: -; CDR3nt: TGTGCCAGCAGTTCTCAGGGCAGCAATCAGCCCCAGCATTTT; CDR3aa: CASSSQGSNQPQHF
v_gene: TRBV19; d_gene: TRBD1; j_gene: TRBJ1-1; abundance: -; CDR3nt: TGTGCCAGTAGTATACCGGGACAGGAATTAGCTTTCTTT; CDR3aa: CASSIPGQELAFF
v_gene: TRBV27; d_gene: TRBD1; j_gene: TRBJ1-5; abundance: -; CDR3nt: TGTGCCAGCAGCCGAGGGACAGGGGGTAGTCAGCCCCAGCATTTT; CDR3aa: CASSRGTGGSQPQHF
v_gene: TRBV11-2; d_gene: -; j_gene: TRBJ2-7; abundance: -; CDR3nt: TGTGCCAGCAGCTTAGGGCGGGGTAGCGTTGGGGAGCAGTACTTC; CDR3aa: CASSLGRGSVGEQYF
v_gene: TRBV7-6; d_gene: TRBD2; j_gene: TRBJ2-1; abundance: many; CDR3nt: TGTGCCAGCAGCTTAGATCCTAGCGGGGGGGCCTACAATGAGCAGTTCTTC; CDR3aa: CASSLDPSGGAYNEQFF
v_gene: TRBV5-5; d_gene: -; j_gene: TRBJ2-5; abundance: few; CDR3nt: TGTGCCAGCAGCGGGGGCCTCGAAGAGACCCAGTACTTC; CDR3aa: CASSGGLEETQYF
v_gene: TRBV4-1; d_gene: -; j_gene: TRBJ2-5; abundance: -; CDR3nt: TGCGCCAGCAGCCAGAGAGTGGTCGAGACCCAGTACTTC; CDR3aa: CASSQRVVETQYF
v_gene: TRBV5-1; d_gene: -; j_gene: TRBJ2-2; abundance: many; CDR3nt: TGCGCCAGCAGCTCGGGACTCCCGGACACCGGGGAGCTGTTTTTT; CDR3aa: CASSSGLPDTGELFF
v_gene: TRBV30; d_gene: TRBD2; j_gene: TRBJ2-1; abundance: few; CDR3nt: TGTGCCTGGAGTCCCGTGGGACTAGCGGGGGAGGGGCAGTTCTTC; CDR3aa: CAWSPVGLAGEGQFF
v_gene: TRBV6-5; d_gene: -; j_gene: TRBJ1-2; abundance: few; CDR3nt: TGTGCCAGCAGTTCACAGGGAGCTAACTATGGCTACACCTTC; CDR3aa: CASSSQGANYGYTF
v_gene: TRBV3-1; d_gene: TRBD1; j_gene: TRBJ1-3; abundance: few; CDR3nt: TGTGCCAGCAGCCAAGACTTTTCAGGGGGTCCAGGAAACACCATATATTTT; CDR3aa: CASSQDFSGGPGNTIYF
v_gene: TRBV6-4; d_gene: TRBD1; j_gene: TRBJ2-7; abundance: few; CDR3nt: TGTGCCAGCAGTGCAGCGGGACAGGGGAGTGACGAGCAGTACTTC; CDR3aa: CASSAAGQGSDEQYF
v_gene: TRBV7-9; d_gene: TRBD1; j_gene: TRBJ2-1; abundance: few; CDR3nt: TGTGCCAGCAGCTCTCCCGGGACAGATTACAATGAGCAGTTCTTC; CDR3aa: CASSSPGTDYNEQFF
v_gene: TRBV12-3/TRBV12-4; d_gene: -; j_gene: TRBJ2-5; abundance: few; CDR3nt: TGTGCCAGCAGTTTAAGCAGTTTGGAGACCCAGTACTTC; CDR3aa: CASSLSSLETQYF